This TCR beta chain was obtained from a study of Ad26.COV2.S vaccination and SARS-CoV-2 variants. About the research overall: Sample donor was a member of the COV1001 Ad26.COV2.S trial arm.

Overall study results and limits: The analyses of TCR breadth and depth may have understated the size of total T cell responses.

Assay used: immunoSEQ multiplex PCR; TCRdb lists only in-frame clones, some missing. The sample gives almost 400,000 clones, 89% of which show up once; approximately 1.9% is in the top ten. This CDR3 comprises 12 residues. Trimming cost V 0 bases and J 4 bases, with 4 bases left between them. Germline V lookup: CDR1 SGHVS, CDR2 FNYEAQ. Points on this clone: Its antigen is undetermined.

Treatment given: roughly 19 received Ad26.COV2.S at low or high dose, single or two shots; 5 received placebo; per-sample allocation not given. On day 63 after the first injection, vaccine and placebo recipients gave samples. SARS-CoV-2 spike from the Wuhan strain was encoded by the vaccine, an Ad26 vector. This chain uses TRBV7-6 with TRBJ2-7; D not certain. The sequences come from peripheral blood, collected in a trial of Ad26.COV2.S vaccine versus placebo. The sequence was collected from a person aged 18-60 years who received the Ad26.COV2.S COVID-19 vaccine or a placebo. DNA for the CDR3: TGTGCCAGCAGCTTAGCCCAATACGAGCAGTACTTC. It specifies CASSLAQYEQYF.